The rows below give T cell receptor beta chains drawn from one sample of a study of cytomegalovirus exposure and HLA in healthy donors. Libraries were prepared by immunoSEQ multiplex PCR; TCRdb keeps only in-frame clonotypes and omits some of them. The table lists 65,000 to 90,000 clones, around 72% of them singletons. The sequenced material came from PBMCs. These receptors all stem from a middle-aged woman in good health and CMV-seropositive. Both conserved end residues are part of each CDR3. The D gene is left open where the match is weak. The size entry is marked missing in some rows and otherwise reads once, few, many or a size class.

CDR3 DNA: TGTGCCAGCAGCTTAGATCGGGAGACTATTGTGCAGTACTTC
CDR3 protein: CASSLDRETIVQYF
clone size: -
D gene: -
V gene: TRBV7-9
J gene: TRBJ2-7

CDR3 DNA: TGTGCCAGCAGCTTAGATGGTTCATCAGGCTTTGAGACCCAGTACTTC
CDR3 protein: CASSLDGSSGFETQYF
clone size: few
D gene: -
V gene: TRBV7-9
J gene: TRBJ2-5

CDR3 DNA: TGTGCTAGCAGCTTAGGTCTCGAGGCGGATACGCAGTATTTT
CDR3 protein: CASSLGLEADTQYF
clone size: few
D gene: -
V gene: TRBV7-7
J gene: TRBJ2-3

CDR3 DNA: TGCGCCAGCAGTGACCCTCATGGAGGGCTGAACACTGAAGCTTTCTTT
CDR3 protein: CASSDPHGGLNTEAFF
clone size: -
D gene: -
V gene: TRBV10-2
J gene: TRBJ1-1

CDR3 DNA: TGTGCCAGTAGTATAACAGGGGAGAATCAGCCCCAGCATTTT
CDR3 protein: CASSITGENQPQHF
clone size: -
D gene: TRBD1
V gene: TRBV19
J gene: TRBJ1-5

CDR3 DNA: TGTGCCTGGAACACGGGACTAGCGGGCACAGATACGCAGTATTTT
CDR3 protein: CAWNTGLAGTDTQYF
clone size: -
D gene: TRBD2
V gene: TRBV30
J gene: TRBJ2-3

CDR3 DNA: TGTGCCAGCAGCTTAGGTCCAGGGGGTAACACCATATATTTT
CDR3 protein: CASSLGPGGNTIYF
clone size: -
D gene: TRBD1
V gene: TRBV7-7
J gene: TRBJ1-3

CDR3 DNA: TGCGCCAGCGCCACAGGACAGACCCTAGATACGCAGTATTTT
CDR3 protein: CASATGQTLDTQYF
clone size: -
D gene: -
V gene: TRBV10-1
J gene: TRBJ2-3

CDR3 DNA: TGTGCCACCAGCAGGGACAGGGGAAACACTGAAGCTTTCTTT
CDR3 protein: CATSRDRGNTEAFF
clone size: -
D gene: TRBD1
V gene: TRBV15
J gene: TRBJ1-1

CDR3 DNA: TGTGCCAGTAGTAGACTTAATTCACCCCTCCACTTT
CDR3 protein: CASSRLNSPLHF
clone size: -
D gene: -
V gene: TRBV19
J gene: TRBJ1-6

CDR3 DNA: TGTGCCAGCAGCTTAGCTGGGACAGTCCTTAGCAATCAGCCCCAGCATTTT
CDR3 protein: CASSLAGTVLSNQPQHF
clone size: -
D gene: TRBD1
V gene: TRBV7-9
J gene: TRBJ1-5

CDR3 DNA: TGCGCCAGCAGCTTGGGACAGGGCACTAATGAAAAACTGTTTTTT
CDR3 protein: CASSLGQGTNEKLFF
clone size: -
D gene: TRBD1
V gene: TRBV5-1
J gene: TRBJ1-4

CDR3 DNA: TGCGCCAGCAGTGAGTCTCAGGGCACGTACGAGCAGTACTTC
CDR3 protein: CASSESQGTYEQYF
clone size: once
D gene: -
V gene: TRBV10-1
J gene: TRBJ2-7

CDR3 DNA: TGTGCCAGCGGACGGACGGGATCTCAAGAGACCCAGTACTTC
CDR3 protein: CASGRTGSQETQYF
clone size: few
D gene: -
V gene: TRBV27
J gene: TRBJ2-5

CDR3 DNA: TGTGCCTGGAACTTACAGGGGGGGAATGAAAAACTGTTTTTT
CDR3 protein: CAWNLQGGNEKLFF
clone size: -
D gene: TRBD1
V gene: TRBV30
J gene: TRBJ1-4

CDR3 DNA: TGTGCCATCACCCAGCCTTCGTTGGCGGGGGGGCCAGATACGCAGTATTTT
CDR3 protein: CAITQPSLAGGPDTQYF
clone size: -
D gene: TRBD2
V gene: TRBV10-3
J gene: TRBJ2-3

CDR3 DNA: TGTGCCAGTAGTTCTCAGGGTATTAATGAAAAACTGTTTTTT
CDR3 protein: CASSSQGINEKLFF
clone size: -
D gene: -
V gene: TRBV19
J gene: TRBJ1-4

CDR3 DNA: TGTGCCATAGGGGCCGAAGCCAAAAACATTCAGTACTTC
CDR3 protein: CAIGAEAKNIQYF
clone size: -
D gene: -
V gene: TRBV10-3
J gene: TRBJ2-4

CDR3 DNA: TGTGCCAGCAGTTACCCTCTTAACGACAGAGCCTACGAGCAGTACTTC
CDR3 protein: CASSYPLNDRAYEQYF
clone size: few
D gene: -
V gene: TRBV6-6
J gene: TRBJ2-7

CDR3 DNA: TGTGCCTGGAACCCGGGACAGGGGGGAGGCGAGCAGTACTTC
CDR3 protein: CAWNPGQGGGEQYF
clone size: -
D gene: TRBD1
V gene: TRBV30
J gene: TRBJ2-7

CDR3 DNA: TGTGCCAGCAGGAGGGGGAGCACAGATACGCAGTATTTT
CDR3 protein: CASRRGSTDTQYF
clone size: -
D gene: -
V gene: TRBV6-5
J gene: TRBJ2-3

CDR3 DNA: TGTGCCAGCAGCCAAGGACAGGGCCCTTACAATGAGCAGTTCTTC
CDR3 protein: CASSQGQGPYNEQFF
clone size: -
D gene: TRBD1
V gene: TRBV4-2
J gene: TRBJ2-1

CDR3 DNA: TGTGCCTGGAGTGCGACAGCTCTTAATGAAAAACTGTTTTTT
CDR3 protein: CAWSATALNEKLFF
clone size: -
D gene: -
V gene: TRBV30
J gene: TRBJ1-4

CDR3 DNA: TGTGCCAGCAGCCCCGGGCGGGGGCCCGGTACCCCACAAGAGACCCAGTACTTC
CDR3 protein: CASSPGRGPGTPQETQYF
clone size: -
D gene: -
V gene: TRBV5-4
J gene: TRBJ2-5

CDR3 DNA: TGCGCCAGCAACTCCCCCATGGAGGTCATTAAACTAGCGGGGGGATTTAAAGAGACCCAGTACTTC
CDR3 protein: CASNSPMEVIKLAGGFKETQYF
clone size: -
D gene: TRBD2
V gene: TRBV5-1
J gene: TRBJ2-5

CDR3 DNA: TGTGCCAGCAGTGGTAGGGTGGACAGCTACGCAGCTTTCTTT
CDR3 protein: CASSGRVDSYAAFF
clone size: -
D gene: -
V gene: TRBV2
J gene: TRBJ1-1

CDR3 DNA: TGTGCCAGCAGCTTAGCCTTCCAGGGGAACACTGAAGCTTTCTTT
CDR3 protein: CASSLAFQGNTEAFF
clone size: -
D gene: -
V gene: TRBV7-8
J gene: TRBJ1-1

CDR3 DNA: TGTGCCAGCAGTGAAGGTAACAGCGGGAGCACTATGGACTATGGCTACACCTTC
CDR3 protein: CASSEGNSGSTMDYGYTF
clone size: -
D gene: -
V gene: TRBV6-1
J gene: TRBJ1-2

CDR3 DNA: TGTGCCAGCAGCTTAAGGGGGGGTACTTACGAGCAGTACTTC
CDR3 protein: CASSLRGGTYEQYF
clone size: once
D gene: -
V gene: TRBV7-2
J gene: TRBJ2-7

CDR3 DNA: TGTGCTAGCAGCTTACGACAGGGGAGCATCCACGAGCAGTACTTC
CDR3 protein: CASSLRQGSIHEQYF
clone size: once
D gene: TRBD1
V gene: TRBV7-7
J gene: TRBJ2-7

CDR3 DNA: TGTGCCAGCAGGGCTCAGGGAAACACCATATATTTT
CDR3 protein: CASRAQGNTIYF
clone size: -
D gene: -
V gene: TRBV6-6
J gene: TRBJ1-3